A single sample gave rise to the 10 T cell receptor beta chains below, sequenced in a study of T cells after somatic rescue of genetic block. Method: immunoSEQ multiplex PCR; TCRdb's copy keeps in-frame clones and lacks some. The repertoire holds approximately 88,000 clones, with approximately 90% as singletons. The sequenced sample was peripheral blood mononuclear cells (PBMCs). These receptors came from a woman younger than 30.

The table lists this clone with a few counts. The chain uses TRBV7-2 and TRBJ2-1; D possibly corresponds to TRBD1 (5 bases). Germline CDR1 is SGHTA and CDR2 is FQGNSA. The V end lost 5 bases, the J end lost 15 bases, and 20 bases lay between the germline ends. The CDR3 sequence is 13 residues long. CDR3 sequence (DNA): TGTGCCAGCAGCCCAAAGAGGAAGGACACCAGGTTCTTC. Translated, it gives CASSPKRKDTRFF. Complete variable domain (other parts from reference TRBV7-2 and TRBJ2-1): GAGVSQSPSNKVTEKGKDVELRCDPISGHTALYWYRQSLGQGLEFLIYFQGNSAPDKSGLPSDRFSAERTGGSVSTLTIQRTQQEDSAVYLCASSPKRKDTRFFGPGTRLTVL.

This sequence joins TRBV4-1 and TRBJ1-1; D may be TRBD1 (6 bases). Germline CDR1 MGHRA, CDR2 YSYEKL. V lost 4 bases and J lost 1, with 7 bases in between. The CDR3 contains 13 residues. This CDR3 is CASSPTGNTEAFF. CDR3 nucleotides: TGCGCCAGCAGCCCGACAGGGAACACTGAAGCTTTCTTT.

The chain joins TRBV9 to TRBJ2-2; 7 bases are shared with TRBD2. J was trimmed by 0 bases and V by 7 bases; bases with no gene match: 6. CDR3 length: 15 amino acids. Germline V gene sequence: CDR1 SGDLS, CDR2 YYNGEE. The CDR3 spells CASQYGLANTGELFF. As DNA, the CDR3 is TGTGCCAGCCAATACGGACTAGCGAACACCGGGGAGCTGTTTTTT.

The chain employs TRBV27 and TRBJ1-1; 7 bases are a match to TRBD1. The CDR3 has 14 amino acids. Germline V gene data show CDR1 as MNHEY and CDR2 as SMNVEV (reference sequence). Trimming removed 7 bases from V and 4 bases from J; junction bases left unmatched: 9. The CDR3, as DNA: TGTGCCAGCACCCCCAGGGGGAGAGGCACTGAAGCTTTCTTT. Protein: CASTPRGRGTEAFF.

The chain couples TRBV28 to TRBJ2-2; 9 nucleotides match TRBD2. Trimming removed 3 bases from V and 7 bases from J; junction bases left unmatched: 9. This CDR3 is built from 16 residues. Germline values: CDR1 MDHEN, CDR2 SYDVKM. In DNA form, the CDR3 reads TGTGCCAGCAGTTTTCGGACTCGCGGGAGGGGCGGGGAGCTGTTTTTT. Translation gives CASSFRTRGRGGELFF.

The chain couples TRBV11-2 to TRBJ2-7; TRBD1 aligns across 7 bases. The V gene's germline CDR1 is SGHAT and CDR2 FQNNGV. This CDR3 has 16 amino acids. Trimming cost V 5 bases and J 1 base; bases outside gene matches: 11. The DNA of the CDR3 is TGTGCCAGCAGCCCTAAAGGGGGCCTCAGGTCCTACGAGCAGTACTTC. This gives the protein CASSPKGGLRSYEQYF. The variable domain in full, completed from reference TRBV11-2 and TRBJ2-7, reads EAGVAQSPRYKIIEKRQSVAFWCNPISGHATLYWYQQILGQGPKLLIQFQNNGVVDDSQLPKDRFSAERLKGVDSTLKIQPAKLEDSAVYLCASSPKGGLRSYEQYFGPGTRLTVT.

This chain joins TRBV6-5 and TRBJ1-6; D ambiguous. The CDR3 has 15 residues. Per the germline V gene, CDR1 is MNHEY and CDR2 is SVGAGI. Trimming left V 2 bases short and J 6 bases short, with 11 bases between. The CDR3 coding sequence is TGTGCCAGCAGTTACCAAACAGCAGTTAATTCACCCCTCCACTTT. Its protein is CASSYQTAVNSPLHF.

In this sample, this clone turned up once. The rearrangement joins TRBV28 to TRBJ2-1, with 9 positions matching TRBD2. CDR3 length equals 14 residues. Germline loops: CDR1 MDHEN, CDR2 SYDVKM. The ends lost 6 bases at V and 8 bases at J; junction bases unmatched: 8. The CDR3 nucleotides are TGTGCCAGCAGACGTCTAGCGGGACCCGATGAGCAGTTCTTC. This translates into CASRRLAGPDEQFF.

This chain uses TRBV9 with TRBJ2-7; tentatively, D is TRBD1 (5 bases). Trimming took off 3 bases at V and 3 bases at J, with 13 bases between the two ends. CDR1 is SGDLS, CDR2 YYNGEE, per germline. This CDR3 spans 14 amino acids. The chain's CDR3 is CASSATADYYEQYF. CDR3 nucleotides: TGTGCCAGCAGCGCGACAGCAGATTACTACGAGCAGTACTTC.

CDR3 amino acids: CASSSLVVGLSGELFF. For the CDR3, the DNA is TGTGCCAGCAGCTCATTAGTAGTGGGCCTGTCAGGGGAGCTGTTTTTT. This chain joins TRBV11-2 and TRBJ2-2; D is ambiguous. V was cut by 4 bases and J by 8 bases, with 20 bases left in between. The CDR3 is 16 residues long. Germline V lookup: CDR1 SGHAT, CDR2 FQNNGV.